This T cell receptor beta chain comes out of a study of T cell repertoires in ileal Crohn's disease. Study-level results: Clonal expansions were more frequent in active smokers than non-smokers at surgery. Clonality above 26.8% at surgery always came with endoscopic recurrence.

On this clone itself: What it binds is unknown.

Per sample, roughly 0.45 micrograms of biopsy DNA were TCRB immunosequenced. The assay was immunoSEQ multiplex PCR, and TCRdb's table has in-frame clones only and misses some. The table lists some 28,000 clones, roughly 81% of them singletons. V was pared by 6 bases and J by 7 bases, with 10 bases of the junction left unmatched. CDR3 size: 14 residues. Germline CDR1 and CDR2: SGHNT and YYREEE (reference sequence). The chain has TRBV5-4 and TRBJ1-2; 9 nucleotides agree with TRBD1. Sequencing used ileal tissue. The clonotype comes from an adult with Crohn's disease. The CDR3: CASTPPGQGAGYTF. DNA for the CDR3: TGTGCCAGCACCCCCCCGGGACAGGGTGCTGGCTACACCTTC.